This TCR beta chain was captured in a study of cytomegalovirus exposure and HLA in healthy donors. Measured with immunoSEQ multiplex PCR; TCRdb has only the in-frame clones, and not every one. The sample records 200,000 to 250,000 clones, about nine tenths being singletons. Whole-study findings and limits: The classifier was said to identify cytomegalovirus status with high specificity and sensitivity.

This CDR3 region has 12 residues. The V end lost 5 bases, the J end lost 7 bases, and 12 bases lay between the germline ends. The germline gives CDR1 SGHRS, CDR2 YFSETQ. This clone was found once. The antigen is not known. The approximately 120-subject validation cohort, separate from the 666-subject first cohort, included the donors. The clonotype originates from a young woman in good health and CMV-seropositive. Input material: PBMCs. V is TRBV5-1 and J is TRBJ1-1; no reliable D call. In nucleotides, the CDR3 is TGCGCCAGCAGTTGGCGAGGAAATGAAGCTTTCTTT. Encoded protein: CASSWRGNEAFF.